This T cell receptor (beta chain) came from a study of OX40 agonist ivuxolimab in advanced cancers. The assay was immunoSEQ multiplex PCR, and TCRdb's table has in-frame clones only and misses some. Of approximately 69,000 clones listed, just under 85% are singletons. Germline lookup yields CDR1 MNHEY and CDR2 SMNVEV (reference sequence). Losses at the gene ends were 4 bases for V and 6 bases for J; bases not matched to a gene: 8. This CDR3 spans 15 amino acids. Samples of blood were obtained at baseline, on cycle 4 day 1, and on cycle 7 day 1. The sequence derives from an adult with an advanced solid tumor such as melanoma, head and neck, liver or kidney cancer. The specimen was CD4+ or CD8+ T cells sorted from blood, collected in a trial of the OX40 agonist ivuxolimab. This chain joins TRBV27 and TRBJ2-7; 11 bases map to TRBD2. The DNA for the CDR3 is TGTGCCAGCAGTTCCGGGGGCCTAGCGGGAGGCGAGCAGTACTTC. Its translation is CASSSGGLAGGEQYF.